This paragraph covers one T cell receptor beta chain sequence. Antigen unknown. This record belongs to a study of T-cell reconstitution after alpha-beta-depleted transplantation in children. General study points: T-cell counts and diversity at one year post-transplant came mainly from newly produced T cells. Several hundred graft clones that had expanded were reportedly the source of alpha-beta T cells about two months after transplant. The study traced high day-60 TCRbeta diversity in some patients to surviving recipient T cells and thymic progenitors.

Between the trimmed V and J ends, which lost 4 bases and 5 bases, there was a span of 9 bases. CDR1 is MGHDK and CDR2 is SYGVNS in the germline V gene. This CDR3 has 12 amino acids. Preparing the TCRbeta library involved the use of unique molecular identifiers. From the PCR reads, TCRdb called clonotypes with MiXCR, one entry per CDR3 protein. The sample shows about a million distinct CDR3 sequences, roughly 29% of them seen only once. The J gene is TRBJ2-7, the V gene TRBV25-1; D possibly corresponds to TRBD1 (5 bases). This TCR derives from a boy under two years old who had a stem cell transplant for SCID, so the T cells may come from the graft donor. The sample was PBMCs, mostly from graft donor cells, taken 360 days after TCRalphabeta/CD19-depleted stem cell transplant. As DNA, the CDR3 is TGTGCCAGCAGTGCAGGGTACAACGAGCAGTACTTC. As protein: CASSAGYNEQYF.